Detailed here is one T cell receptor beta chain. Its antigen is not known. Germline CDR1 is SGHNT and CDR2 is YYREEE (reference sequence). The CDR3 runs to 14 residues. Trimming cost V 4 bases and J 3 bases, with 13 bases left between them. TCRdb re-derived calls from the reads in MiXCR, one entry per CDR3 protein. The sample lists 200,000 to 250,000 distinct CDR3 sequences; roughly an eighth were seen once. The entry originates in a study of T cell repertoires in cytomegalovirus infection. On the study more broadly: Public TCR beta signatures marked donors with CMV infection and the matching HLA.

General study results and limits: Dominant in the ex vivo response were TCR beta clonotypes restricted by HLA-C and specific for CMV. Cumulative public TCR beta family frequency identified carriers of CMV plus the relevant HLA.

Sequencing was carried out using PBMCs. This clonotype was sampled from a human donor in good health (CMV status not recorded). Some clones in this sample may be carry-over from other donors' samples. The V and J genes are TRBV5-4 and TRBJ1-2; tentatively, D is TRBD1 (6 bases). The CDR3 bases are TGTGCCAGCAGCCACAAGGCAGGGGACTATGGCTACACCTTC. This codes for CASSHKAGDYGYTF.